This T cell receptor beta chain was observed in a study of cytomegalovirus exposure and HLA in healthy donors. Whole-study findings and limits: Clonal expansion, a later analysis showed, was greater in HLA-associated TCR beta chains than in equally common others. Cytomegalovirus association was assigned to approximately 160 TCR beta chains. Researchers reported from a later analysis that most CMV-associated TCR beta chains appeared HLA-restricted.

On this clone itself: Its antigen is not identified.

The primer mix had 60 Vbeta and 13 Jbeta primers. Sequencing was performed with immunoSEQ multiplex PCR; in TCRdb, only in-frame clones are kept and a portion is missing. The sample includes approximately 79,000 clones, about 68% of them seen just once. V shed 0 bases, J shed 3 bases, and the junction held 10 bases outside the gene matches. CDR1 is SGHRS, CDR2 YFSETQ, per germline. The CDR3 extends over 17 amino acids. This TCR came from a middle-aged man in good health and CMV-seropositive. The chain joins TRBV5-1 to TRBJ2-3, with TRBD1 identical over 7 bases. Sample: PBMCs. The chain's CDR3 is CASSLGGLAGGTDTQYF. Written as DNA, the CDR3 is TGCGCCAGCAGCTTGGGGGGGCTGGCAGGGGGTACAGATACGCAGTATTTT.